The clone carrying this T cell receptor (beta chain) was counted a few times. This record belongs to a study of T-cell memory formation after mild COVID-19. Study background: TCR clusters were largely donor specific.

V shed 0 bases and J shed 13 bases, with 11 bases lying between them. Germline lookup yields CDR1 LGHNA and CDR2 YNFKEQ. CDR3 length equals 12 residues. One entry per CDR3 protein results from TCRdb running MiXCR on the 5' RACE reads. In the table there are 300,000 or so distinct CDR3 sequences, 15% to 20% of which are singletons. This sequence joins TRBV4-2 and TRBJ2-3; D unclear. The receptor comes from a man aged 18 to 35 who had mild COVID-19 (a few samples of this study predate the infection). Cell type and time point are not known. The sample taken for sequencing was PBMCs or a T cell subset sorted from them (not recorded which). CDR3 loop: CASSQEGLEKYF. The CDR3 bases are TGTGCCAGCAGCCAAGAAGGGCTAGAAAAGTATTTT.